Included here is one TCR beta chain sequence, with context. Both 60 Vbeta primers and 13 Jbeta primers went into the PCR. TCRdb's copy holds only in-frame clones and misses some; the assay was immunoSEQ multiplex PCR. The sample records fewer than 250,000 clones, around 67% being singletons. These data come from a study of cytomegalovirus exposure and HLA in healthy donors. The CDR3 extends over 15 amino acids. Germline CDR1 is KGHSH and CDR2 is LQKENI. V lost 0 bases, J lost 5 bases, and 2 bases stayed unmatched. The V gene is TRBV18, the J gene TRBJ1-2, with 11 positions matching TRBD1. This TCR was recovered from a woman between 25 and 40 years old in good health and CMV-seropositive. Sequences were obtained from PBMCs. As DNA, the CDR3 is TGTGCCAGCTCACCACCCGGGACAGGGGGATATGGCTACACCTTC. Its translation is CASSPPGTGGYGYTF.